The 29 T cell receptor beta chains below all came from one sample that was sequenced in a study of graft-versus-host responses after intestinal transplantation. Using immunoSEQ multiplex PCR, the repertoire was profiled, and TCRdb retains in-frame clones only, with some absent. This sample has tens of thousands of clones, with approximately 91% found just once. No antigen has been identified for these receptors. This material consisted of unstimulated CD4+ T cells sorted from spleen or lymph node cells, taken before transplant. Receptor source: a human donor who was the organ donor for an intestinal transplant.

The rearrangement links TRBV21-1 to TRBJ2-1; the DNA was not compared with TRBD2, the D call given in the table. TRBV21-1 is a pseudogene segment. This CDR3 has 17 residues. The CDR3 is CASSMLIAKGVGDEQFF. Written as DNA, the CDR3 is TGTGCCAGCAGCATGTTAATAGCGAAAGGCGTTGGCGATGAGCAGTTCTTC.

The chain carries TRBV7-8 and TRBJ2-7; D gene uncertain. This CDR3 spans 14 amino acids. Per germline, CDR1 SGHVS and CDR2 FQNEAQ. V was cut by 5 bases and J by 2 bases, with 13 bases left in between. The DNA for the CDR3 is TGTGCCAGCAGCCCCCCGGTGGGTACCTACGAGCAGTACTTC. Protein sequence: CASSPPVGTYEQYF. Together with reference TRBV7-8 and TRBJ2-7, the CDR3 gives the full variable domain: GAGVSQSPRYKVAKRGQDVALRCDPISGHVSLFWYQQALGQGPEFLTYFQNEAQLDKSGLPSDRFFAERPEGSVSTLKIQRTQQEDSAVYLCASSPPVGTYEQYFGPGTRLTVT.

This CDR3 is CASSLFPGWATGELFF. CDR3 sequence (DNA): TGTGCCAGCAGCTTATTTCCGGGATGGGCCACCGGGGAGCTGTTTTTT. The gene calls are TRBV7-2 and TRBJ2-2; a weak D match, TRBD2 (5 bases). This CDR3 comprises 16 residues. Germline V gives CDR1 SGHTA, CDR2 FQGNSA. V lost 2 bases and J 4 bases, leaving 14 bases between the germline ends.

This CDR3 reads CASRKGSGANVLTF. The DNA for the CDR3 is TGTGCCAGTAGAAAGGGCTCTGGGGCCAACGTCCTGACTTTC. The rearrangement joins TRBV19 to TRBJ2-6; no reliable D call. In germline, CDR1 is LNHDA, CDR2 SQIVND (reference sequence). V lost 6 bases to trimming and J lost 0 bases, with 6 bases between them. This CDR3 has 14 amino acids.

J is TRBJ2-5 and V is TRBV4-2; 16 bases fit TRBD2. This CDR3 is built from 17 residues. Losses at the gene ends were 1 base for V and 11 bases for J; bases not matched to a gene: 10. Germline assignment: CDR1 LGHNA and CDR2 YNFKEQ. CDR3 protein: CASSQVGLAGGPGEQYF. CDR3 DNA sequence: TGTGCCAGCAGCCAAGTGGGACTAGCGGGAGGGCCAGGTGAGCAGTACTTC.

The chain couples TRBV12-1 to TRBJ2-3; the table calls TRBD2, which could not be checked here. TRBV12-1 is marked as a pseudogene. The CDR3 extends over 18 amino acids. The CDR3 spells CASSKGTSGTELTDTQYF. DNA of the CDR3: TGTGCCAGCAGCAAAGGGACTAGCGGGACCGAACTCACAGATACGCAGTATTTT.

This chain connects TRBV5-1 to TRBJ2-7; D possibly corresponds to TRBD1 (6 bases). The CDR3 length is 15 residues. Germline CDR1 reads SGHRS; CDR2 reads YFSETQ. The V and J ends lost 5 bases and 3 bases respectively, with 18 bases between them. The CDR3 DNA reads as TGCGCCAGCAGTCCCACAGGGAGTCTTAGCTACGAGCAGTACTTC. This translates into CASSPTGSLSYEQYF.

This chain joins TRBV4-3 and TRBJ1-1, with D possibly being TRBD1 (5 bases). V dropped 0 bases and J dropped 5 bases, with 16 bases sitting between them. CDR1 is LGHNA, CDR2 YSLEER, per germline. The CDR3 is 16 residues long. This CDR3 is CASSQDAAGVRTEAFF. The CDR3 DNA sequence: TGCGCCAGCAGCCAAGATGCGGCGGGGGTTAGGACTGAAGCTTTCTTT.

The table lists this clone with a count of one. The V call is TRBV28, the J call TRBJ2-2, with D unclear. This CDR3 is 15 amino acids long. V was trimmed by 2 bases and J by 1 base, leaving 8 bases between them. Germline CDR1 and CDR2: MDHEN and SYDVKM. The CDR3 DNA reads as TGTGCCAGCAGTTTAATGGCAGAGAACACCGGGGAGCTGTTTTTT. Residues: CASSLMAENTGELFF.

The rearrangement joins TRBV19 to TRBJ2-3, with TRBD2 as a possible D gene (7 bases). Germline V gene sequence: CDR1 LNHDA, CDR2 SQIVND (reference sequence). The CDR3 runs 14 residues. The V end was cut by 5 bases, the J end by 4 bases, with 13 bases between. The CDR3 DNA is TGTGCCAGTAGTCTGGGCGGGGGCGCAGATACGCAGTATTTT. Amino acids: CASSLGGGADTQYF.

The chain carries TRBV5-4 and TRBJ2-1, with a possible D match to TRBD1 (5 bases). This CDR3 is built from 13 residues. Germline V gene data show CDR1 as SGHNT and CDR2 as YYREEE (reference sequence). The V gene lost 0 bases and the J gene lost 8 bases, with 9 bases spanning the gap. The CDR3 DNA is TGTGCCAGCAGCTTGGGGGGCCTTGATGAGCAGTTCTTC. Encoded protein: CASSLGGLDEQFF.

CDR3 loop: CASSFSEGAGEQFF. CDR3 nucleotides: TGCGCCAGCAGCTTCTCCGAGGGAGCGGGTGAGCAGTTCTTC. The chain is built from TRBV5-1 and TRBJ2-1, with D possibly TRBD2 on 6 matching bases. In germline, CDR1 is SGHRS, CDR2 YFSETQ. V was pared by 2 bases and J by 9 bases, with 15 bases between. This CDR3 contains 14 residues.

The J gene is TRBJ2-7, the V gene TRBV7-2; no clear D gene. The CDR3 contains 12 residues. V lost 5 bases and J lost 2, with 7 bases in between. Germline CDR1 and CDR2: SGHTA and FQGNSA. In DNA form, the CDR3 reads TGTGCCAGCAGCAACCGGCCCTACGAGCAGTACTTC. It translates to CASSNRPYEQYF.

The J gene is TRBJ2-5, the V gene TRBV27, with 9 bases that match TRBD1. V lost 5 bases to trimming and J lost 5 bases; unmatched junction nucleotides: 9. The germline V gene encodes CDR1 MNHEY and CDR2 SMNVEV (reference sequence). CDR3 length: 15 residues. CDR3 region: CASSPRTGVEETQYF. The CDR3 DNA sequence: TGTGCCAGCAGTCCTAGGACAGGGGTGGAGGAGACCCAGTACTTC.

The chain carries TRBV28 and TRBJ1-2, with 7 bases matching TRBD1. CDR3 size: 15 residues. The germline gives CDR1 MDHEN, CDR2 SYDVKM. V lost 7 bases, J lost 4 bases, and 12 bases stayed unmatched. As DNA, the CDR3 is TGTGCCAGCAAACGAGGACAGGCATGGGGCTATGGCTACACCTTC. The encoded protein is CASKRGQAWGYGYTF.

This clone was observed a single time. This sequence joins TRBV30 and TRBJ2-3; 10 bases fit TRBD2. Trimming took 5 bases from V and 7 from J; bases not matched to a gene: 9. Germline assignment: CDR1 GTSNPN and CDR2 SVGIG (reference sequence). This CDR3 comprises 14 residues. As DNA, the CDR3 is TGTGCCTGGGTCCGGACTAGCGGCTTAAATACGCAGTATTTT. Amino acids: CAWVRTSGLNTQYF.

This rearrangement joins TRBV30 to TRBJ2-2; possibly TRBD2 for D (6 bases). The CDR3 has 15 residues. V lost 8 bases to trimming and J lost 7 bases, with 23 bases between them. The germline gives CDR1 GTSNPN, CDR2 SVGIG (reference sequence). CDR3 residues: CALAGGSGIHGELFF. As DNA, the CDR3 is TGTGCCCTAGCCGGCGGTAGCGGAATTCACGGGGAGCTGTTTTTT.

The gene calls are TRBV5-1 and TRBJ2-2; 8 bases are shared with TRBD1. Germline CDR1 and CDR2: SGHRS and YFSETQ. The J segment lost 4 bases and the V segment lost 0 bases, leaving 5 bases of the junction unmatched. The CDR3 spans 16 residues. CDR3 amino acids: CASSLALDRATGELFF. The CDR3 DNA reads TGCGCCAGCAGCTTGGCCTTGGACAGGGCCACCGGGGAGCTGTTTTTT.

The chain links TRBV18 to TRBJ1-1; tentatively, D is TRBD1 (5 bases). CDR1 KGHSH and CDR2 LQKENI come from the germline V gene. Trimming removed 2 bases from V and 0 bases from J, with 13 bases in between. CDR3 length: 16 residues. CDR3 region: CASSPSRGNMNTEAFF. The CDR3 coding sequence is TGTGCCAGCTCACCATCTCGGGGGAACATGAACACTGAAGCTTTCTTT.

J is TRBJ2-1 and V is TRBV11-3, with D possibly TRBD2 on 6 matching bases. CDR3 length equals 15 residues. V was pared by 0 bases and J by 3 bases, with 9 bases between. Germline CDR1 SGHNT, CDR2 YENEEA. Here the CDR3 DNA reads TGTGCCAGCAGCTTAGATGGACTACTCTACAATGAGCAGTTCTTC. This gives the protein CASSLDGLLYNEQFF.

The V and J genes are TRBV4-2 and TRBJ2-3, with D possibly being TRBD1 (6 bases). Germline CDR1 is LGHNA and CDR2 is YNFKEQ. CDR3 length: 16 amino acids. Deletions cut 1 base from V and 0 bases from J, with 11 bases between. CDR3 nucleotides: TGTGCCAGCAGCCAAGTGGGGACAACTAGCACAGATACGCAGTATTTT. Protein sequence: CASSQVGTTSTDTQYF.

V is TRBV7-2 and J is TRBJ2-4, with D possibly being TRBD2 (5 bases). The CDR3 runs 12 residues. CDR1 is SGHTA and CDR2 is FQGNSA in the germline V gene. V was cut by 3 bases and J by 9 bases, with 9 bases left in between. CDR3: CASSFSVSIQYF. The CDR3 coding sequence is TGTGCCAGCAGCTTTAGCGTTAGCATTCAGTACTTC.

Here the CDR3 reads CASSFTSGSYEQYF. The CDR3 DNA reads as TGTGCCAGCAGCTTTACTAGCGGCTCCTACGAGCAGTACTTC. The chain employs TRBV11-1 and TRBJ2-7; 8 bases align to TRBD2. The CDR3 spans 14 residues. Per the germline V gene, CDR1 is SGHAT and CDR2 is FQDESV (reference sequence). V gave up 3 bases and J gave up 0 bases; unmatched junction bases: 1.

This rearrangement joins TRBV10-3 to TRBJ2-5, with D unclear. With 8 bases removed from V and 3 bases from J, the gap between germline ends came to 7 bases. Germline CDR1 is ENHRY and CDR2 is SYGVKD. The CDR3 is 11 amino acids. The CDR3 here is CAIGRKETQYF. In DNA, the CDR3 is TGTGCCATCGGAAGGAAAGAGACCCAGTACTTC.

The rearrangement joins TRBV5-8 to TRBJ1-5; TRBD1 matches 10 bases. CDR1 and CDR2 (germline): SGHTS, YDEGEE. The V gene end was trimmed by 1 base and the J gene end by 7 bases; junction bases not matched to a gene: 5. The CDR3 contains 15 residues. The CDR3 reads CASSLRTGGMQPQHF. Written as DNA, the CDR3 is TGTGCCAGCAGCTTGCGGACAGGGGGTATGCAGCCCCAGCATTTT.

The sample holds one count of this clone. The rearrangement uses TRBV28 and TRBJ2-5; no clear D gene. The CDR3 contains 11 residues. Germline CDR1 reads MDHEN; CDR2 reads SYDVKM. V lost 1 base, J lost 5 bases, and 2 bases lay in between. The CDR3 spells CASSLSETQYF. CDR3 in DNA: TGTGCCAGCAGTTTATCGGAGACCCAGTACTTC.

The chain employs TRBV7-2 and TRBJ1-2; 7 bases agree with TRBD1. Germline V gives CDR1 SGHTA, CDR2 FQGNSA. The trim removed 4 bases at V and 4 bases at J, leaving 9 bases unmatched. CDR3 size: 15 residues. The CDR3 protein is CASSSQGRNSYGYTF. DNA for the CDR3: TGTGCCAGCAGCTCACAGGGGCGAAATTCCTATGGCTACACCTTC.

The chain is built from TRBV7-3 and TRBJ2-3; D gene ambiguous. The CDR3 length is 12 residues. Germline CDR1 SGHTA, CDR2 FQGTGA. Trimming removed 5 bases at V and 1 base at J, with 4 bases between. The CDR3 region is CASSRGTDTQYF. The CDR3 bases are TGTGCCAGCAGCCGGGGCACAGATACGCAGTATTTT.

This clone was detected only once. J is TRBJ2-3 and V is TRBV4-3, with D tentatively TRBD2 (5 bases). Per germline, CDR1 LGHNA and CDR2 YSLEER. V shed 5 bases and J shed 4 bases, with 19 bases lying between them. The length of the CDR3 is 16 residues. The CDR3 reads CASSKSPVDGADTQYF. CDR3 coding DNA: TGCGCCAGCAGCAAAAGTCCCGTCGACGGGGCAGATACGCAGTATTTT.